Sequencing of this T cell receptor (beta chain) was carried out in a study of tumor-infiltrating lymphocytes in primary liver carcinoma. Overall study context: Surgical resection served as treatment for the primary liver carcinoma of these patients.

There are 9 residues in the CDR3. Deletions cut 7 bases from V and 2 bases from J, with 1 base between. Per germline, CDR1 SQVTM and CDR2 ANQGSEA. This clonotype was recorded at least ten times. Unsorted whole blood supplied the RNA, and germline DNA was extracted too. Using a constant-region primer together with ProtoScript II reverse transcriptase, TCR beta cDNA was made from around 500 ng of total RNA. Researchers made the TCR beta libraries by running three nested multiplex PCR rounds with slightly modified ARM-PCR. Researchers ran the first two PCR rounds for ten to eleven cycles each with TRBV1-TRBV30 forward primers and a C-beta reverse primer. In TCRdb, the multiplex PCR reads were re-called with MiXCR into one record per CDR3 protein. Here the sample spans around 330,000 distinct CDR3 sequences, about 50% being singletons.

The sequenced material came from peripheral blood. The TCR originated in a woman aged 25 to 39 with primary liver carcinoma and hepatitis B virus infection. The chain couples TRBV29-1 to TRBJ2-3, with unresolved D. CDR3 sequence reads: CSDTDTQYF. DNA of the CDR3: TGCAGCGACACAGATACGCAGTATTTT.